This T cell receptor (beta chain) derives from a study of blood T cell repertoires in COVID-19. For the study at large: The United States, Italy and Spain supplied acute and convalescent COVID-19 samples. T cells, B-cell-depleted T cells, or PBMCs supplied cDNA or gDNA.

Study processing details: Scientists estimated how many nucleated cells there were by amplifying reference gene primers. Sequenced by immunoSEQ multiplex PCR; TCRdb stores in-frame clones only, minus some. From that table come the V and J calls and clone size; the DNA was used to work out D and trimming. In the table there are about 100,000 clones, approximately 62% of which are singletons. Germline CDR1 reads SGDLS; CDR2 reads YYNGEE. The V gene end was trimmed by 5 bases and the J gene end by 11 bases; junction bases not matched to a gene: 9. This CDR3 spans 13 amino acids. This rearrangement joins TRBV9 to TRBJ2-3, with 9 bases aligning to TRBD2. The specimen was peripheral blood. This TCR derives from a man of 80 years or more with acute or convalescent COVID-19. The chain's CDR3 is CASSDQTSGKQYF. The CDR3 nucleotides read TGTGCCAGCAGTGACCAGACTAGCGGAAAGCAGTATTTT.